This record concerns one T cell receptor beta chain sequence. No antigen is known for it. Amplification targeted TCR beta CDR3 regions from RNA transcripts. TCR CDR3 regions were first amplified by RT-PCR with HTBI primers. TCRdb itself ran the multiplex PCR reads through MiXCR, one entry per CDR3 protein. The table lists 690,000 or so distinct CDR3 sequences, around 20% of them singletons. These data originate in a study of T cells in Graves' hyperthyroidism and ophthalmopathy. In making diagnoses, clinical symptoms, serum thyroxine and TRAb, thyroid ultrasound and orbital computed tomography were all used. Whole-study results and caveats: Blood shared most expanded thyroid clonotypes above 0.001. Separation of ophthalmopathy from stable hyperthyroidism was achieved by a 13 V-J model.

Germline V CDR1 and CDR2: DFQATT, SNEGSKA (reference sequence). This CDR3 is 17 amino acids long. V lost 5 bases, J lost 7 bases, and 12 bases stayed unmatched. The gene calls are TRBV20-1 and TRBJ2-1; 15 bases map to TRBD2. The specimen sequenced was blood. This TCR came from a woman aged 45-60 years with Graves' hyperthyroidism that later progressed to Graves' ophthalmopathy. The CDR3: CSAPGLAGGQDTNEQFF. CDR3 DNA: TGCAGTGCTCCCGGACTAGCGGGGGGGCAAGATACTAATGAGCAGTTCTTC.